This T cell receptor beta chain was documented in a study of glioma-infiltrating T cells after dendritic cell vaccination. Study-wide results and caveats: Estimated pretreatment TIL content predicted outcome after dendritic cell vaccination.

The CDR3 loop spans 15 amino acids. Germline V CDR1 and CDR2: SGHVS, FQNEAQ. V was clipped by 6 bases and J by 13 bases, with 24 bases between them. Patients had residual fresh-frozen tumor tissue and more than two years of survival data. All glioblastoma patients lacked an isocitrate dehydrogenase mutation. Sequenced by immunoSEQ multiplex PCR; TCRdb stores in-frame clones only, minus some. The sample shows tens of thousands of clones, approximately 85% of them seen only once. For this clone: The target antigen is unknown.

The sample in question was blood, obtained before dendritic cell vaccination. The V and J genes are TRBV7-8 and TRBJ1-4; D is perhaps TRBD1 (5 bases). This clonotype was obtained from a human donor with glioblastoma. CDR3 region: CASSLPGGPNEVLFF. The DNA of the CDR3 is TGTGCCAGCAGTTTACCGGGGGGACCTAATGAGGTACTGTTTTTT.